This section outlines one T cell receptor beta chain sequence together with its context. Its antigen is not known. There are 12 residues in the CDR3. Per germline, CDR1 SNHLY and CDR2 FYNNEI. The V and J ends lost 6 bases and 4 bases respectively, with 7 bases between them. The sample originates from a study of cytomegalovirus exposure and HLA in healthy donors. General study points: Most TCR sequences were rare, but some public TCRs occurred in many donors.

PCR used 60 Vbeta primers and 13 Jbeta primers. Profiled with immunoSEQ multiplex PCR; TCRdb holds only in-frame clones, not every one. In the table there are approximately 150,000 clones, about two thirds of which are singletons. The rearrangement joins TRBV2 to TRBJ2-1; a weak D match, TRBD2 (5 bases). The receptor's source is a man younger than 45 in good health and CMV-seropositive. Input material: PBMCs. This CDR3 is CASRWEYNEQFF. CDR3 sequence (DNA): TGTGCCAGCAGGTGGGAGTACAATGAGCAGTTCTTC.